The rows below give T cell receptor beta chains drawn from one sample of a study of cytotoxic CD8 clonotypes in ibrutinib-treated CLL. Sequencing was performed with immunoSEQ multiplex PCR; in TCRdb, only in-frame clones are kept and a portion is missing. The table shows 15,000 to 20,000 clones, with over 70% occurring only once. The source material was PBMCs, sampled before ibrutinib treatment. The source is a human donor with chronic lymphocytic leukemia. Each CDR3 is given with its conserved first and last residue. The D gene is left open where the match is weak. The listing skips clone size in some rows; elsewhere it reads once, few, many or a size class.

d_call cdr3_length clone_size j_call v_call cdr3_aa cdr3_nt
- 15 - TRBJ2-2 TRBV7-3 CASSTRGADTGELFF TGTGCCAGCAGCACTAGGGGGGCGGACACCGGGGAGCTGTTTTTT
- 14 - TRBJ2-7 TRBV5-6 CASSMPTGAYEQYF TGTGCCAGCAGTATGCCGACAGGAGCCTACGAGCAGTACTTC
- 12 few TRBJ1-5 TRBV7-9 CASTDSNQPQHF TGTGCCAGCACAGATAGCAATCAGCCCCAGCATTTT
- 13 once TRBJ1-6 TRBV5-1 CASSFGVNSPLHF TGCGCCAGCAGCTTTGGGGTTAATTCACCCCTCCACTTT
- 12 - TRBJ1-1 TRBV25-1 CASNARGTEAFF TGTGCCAGCAATGCCCGGGGGACTGAAGCTTTCTTT
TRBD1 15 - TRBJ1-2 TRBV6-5 CASTGQGFAGYGYTF TGTGCCAGCACCGGACAGGGTTTCGCAGGCTATGGCTACACCTTC
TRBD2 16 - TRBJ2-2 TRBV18 CASSPGTSGPTGELFF TGTGCCAGCTCACCTGGGACTAGCGGGCCCACCGGGGAGCTGTTTTTT
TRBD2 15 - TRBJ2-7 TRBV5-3 CASSFGGSSSYEQYF TGTGCCAGCAGCTTCGGGGGGTCGAGCTCCTACGAGCAGTACTTC
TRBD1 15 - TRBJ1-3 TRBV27 CASSRQGGSGNTIYF TGTGCCAGCAGTCGACAGGGCGGGAGTGGAAACACCATATATTTT
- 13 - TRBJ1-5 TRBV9 CASSPRVNQPQHF TGTGCCAGCAGCCCCCGGGTGAATCAGCCCCAGCATTTT
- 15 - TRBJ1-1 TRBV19 CASSVTGSGDTEAFF TGTGCCAGTAGTGTGACAGGAAGCGGGGACACTGAAGCTTTCTTT
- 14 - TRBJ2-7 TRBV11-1 CASSPWTGSYEQYF TGTGCCAGCAGCCCCTGGACGGGCTCCTACGAGCAGTACTTC
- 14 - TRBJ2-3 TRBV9 CASSRGRDGDTQYF TGTGCCAGCAGTCGGGGGAGAGACGGAGATACGCAGTATTTT
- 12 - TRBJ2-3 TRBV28 CASSWDADTQYF TGTGCCAGCAGTTGGGACGCAGATACGCAGTATTTT
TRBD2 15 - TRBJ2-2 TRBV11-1 CASSSSGRAEGELFF TGTGCCAGCAGCTCTAGCGGGAGGGCCGAGGGGGAGCTGTTTTTT
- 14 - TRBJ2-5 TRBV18 CASSPRTTQETQYF TGTGCCAGCTCACCAAGGACCACCCAAGAGACCCAGTACTTC
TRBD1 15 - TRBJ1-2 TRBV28 CASSDRTGGINGYTF TGTGCCAGCAGCGACCGGACAGGGGGCATCAATGGCTACACCTTC
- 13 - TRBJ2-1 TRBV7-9 CASSSSGIGEQFF TGTGCCAGCAGCTCCTCAGGGATCGGTGAGCAGTTCTTC
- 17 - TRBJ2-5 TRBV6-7 CASSYTVRPPAGETQYF TGTGCCAGCAGTTACACCGTTCGGCCCCCAGCCGGAGAGACCCAGTACTTC
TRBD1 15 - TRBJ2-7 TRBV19 CASSYKDRAGFEQYF TGTGCCAGTAGTTATAAAGACAGGGCGGGCTTCGAGCAGTACTTC
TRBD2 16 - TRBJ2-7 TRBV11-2 CASSPVAGEDTYEQYF TGTGCCAGCAGCCCAGTAGCGGGAGAAGACACCTACGAGCAGTACTTC
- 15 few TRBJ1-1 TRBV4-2 CASSQGPGGNTEAFF TGTGCCAGCAGCCAAGGTCCGGGGGGGAACACTGAAGCTTTCTTT
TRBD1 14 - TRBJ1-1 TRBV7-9 CASSFGTANTEAFF TGTGCCAGCAGCTTCGGGACAGCGAACACTGAAGCTTTCTTT
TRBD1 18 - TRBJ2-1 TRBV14 CASSHHRGPSGSYNEQFF TGTGCCAGCAGCCATCACAGGGGGCCGAGCGGCTCCTACAATGAGCAGTTCTTC
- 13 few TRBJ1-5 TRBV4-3 CASSRQRNQPQHF TGCGCCAGCAGTAGACAGCGCAATCAGCCCCAGCATTTT
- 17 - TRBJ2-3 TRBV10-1 CASSELGQPTSTDTQYF TGCGCCAGCAGTGAACTCGGACAGCCAACTAGCACAGATACGCAGTATTTT
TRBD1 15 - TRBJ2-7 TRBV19 CATTTGTGPSYEQYF TGTGCCACCACAACCGGGACAGGACCGTCCTACGAGCAGTACTTC
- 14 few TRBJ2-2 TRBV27 CASSRETGRGELFF TGTGCCAGCAGCCGGGAAACAGGTCGCGGGGAGCTGTTTTTT
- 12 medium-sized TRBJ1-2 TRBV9 CASSVGDTYITF TGTGCCAGCAGCGTAGGAGACACCTATATCACCTTC
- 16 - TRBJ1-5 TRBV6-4 CASSVHRDYSNQPQHF TGTGCCAGCAGTGTCCACAGGGATTATAGCAATCAGCCCCAGCATTTT
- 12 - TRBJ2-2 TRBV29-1 CSVTGSIGELFF TGCAGCGTCACAGGGTCTATCGGGGAGCTGTTTTTT
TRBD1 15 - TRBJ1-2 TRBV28 CASRSGAGGNYGYTF TGTGCCAGCAGATCGGGAGCAGGGGGTAACTATGGCTACACCTTC
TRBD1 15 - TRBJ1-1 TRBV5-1 CASSFTGGSGTEAFF TGCGCCAGCAGCTTCACAGGGGGATCAGGAACTGAAGCTTTCTTT
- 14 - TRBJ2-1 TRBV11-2 CASSLNRIYNEQFF TGTGCCAGCAGCTTAAACCGGATCTACAATGAGCAGTTCTTC
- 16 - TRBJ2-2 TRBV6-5 CASSSTLGSNTGELFF TGTGCCAGCAGTTCCACCCTGGGGTCGAACACCGGGGAGCTGTTTTTT
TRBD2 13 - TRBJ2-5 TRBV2 CASRVAGGETQYF TGTGCCAGCAGAGTAGCGGGAGGAGAGACCCAGTACTTC
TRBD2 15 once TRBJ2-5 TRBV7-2 CASSFSGRGQETQYF TGTGCCAGCAGCTTTAGCGGGAGGGGCCAAGAGACCCAGTACTTC
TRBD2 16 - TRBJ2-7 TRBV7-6 CASSLELAGGTHEQYF TGTGCCAGCAGCTTAGAGCTAGCGGGAGGGACCCACGAGCAGTACTTC
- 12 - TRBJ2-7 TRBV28 CASSPPGSEQYF TGTGCCAGCAGTCCCCCCGGTTCCGAGCAGTACTTC
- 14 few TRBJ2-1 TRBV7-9 CASSSALGGNEQFF TGTGCCAGCAGCAGCGCGCTAGGTGGCAATGAGCAGTTCTTC
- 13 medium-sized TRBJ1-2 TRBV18 CASSPGRLSGYTF TGTGCCAGCTCACCAGGGCGACTTAGCGGCTACACCTTC
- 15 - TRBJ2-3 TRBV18 CASSPPASSADTQYF TGTGCCAGCTCACCACCGGCTAGCTCTGCAGATACGCAGTATTTT
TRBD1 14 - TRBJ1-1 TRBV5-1 CASSPLQGETEAFF TGCGCCAGCAGCCCGTTACAGGGGGAGACTGAAGCTTTCTTT
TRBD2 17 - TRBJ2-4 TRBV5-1 CASSPGGSSLVGNIQYF TGCGCCAGCAGCCCGGGGGGGTCCTCCCTGGTAGGAAACATTCAGTACTTC
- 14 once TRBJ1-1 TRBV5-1 CASSFRAPVAEAFF TGCGCCAGCAGCTTCAGGGCCCCGGTGGCTGAAGCTTTCTTT
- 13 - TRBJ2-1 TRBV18 CASSLSGYNEQFF TGTGCCAGCTCACTCTCCGGGTACAATGAGCAGTTCTTC
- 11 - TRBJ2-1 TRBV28 CASRTVNEQFF TGTGCCAGCCGGACTGTCAATGAGCAGTTCTTC
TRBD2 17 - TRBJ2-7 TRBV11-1 CASSRAVFGGVSYEQYF TGTGCCAGCAGCCGTGCCGTCTTCGGGGGGGTATCCTACGAGCAGTACTTC
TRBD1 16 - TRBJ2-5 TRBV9 CASSVANRGLQETQYF TGTGCCAGCAGCGTAGCGAACAGGGGCCTCCAAGAGACCCAGTACTTC
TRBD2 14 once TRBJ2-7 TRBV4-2 CASSQEGQREGTYF TGTGCCAGCAGCCAAGAGGGGCAGAGGGAGGGAACGTACTTC
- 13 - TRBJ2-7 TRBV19 CASSIGFSYEQYF TGTGCCAGTAGTATCGGGTTCTCCTACGAGCAGTACTTC
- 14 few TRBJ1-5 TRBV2 CASTGRDSNQPQHF TGTGCCAGCACAGGCAGGGATAGCAATCAGCCCCAGCATTTT
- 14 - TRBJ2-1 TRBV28 CASSLRMDYREQFF TGTGCCAGCAGTTTAAGGATGGACTATCGGGAGCAGTTCTTC
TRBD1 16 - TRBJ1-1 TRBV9 CASSPDLTGGYTEAFF TGTGCCAGCAGCCCCGATTTGACAGGGGGATACACTGAAGCTTTCTTT